Listed below are T cell receptor beta chains from one sample, sequenced in a study of blood T cell repertoires in COVID-19. TCRdb keeps only in-frame clones here, not all; method: immunoSEQ multiplex PCR. Of 200,000 or so clones listed, roughly 80% are singletons. Sequencing input: peripheral blood. The receptors originated from an elderly woman with acute or convalescent COVID-19. Each CDR3 is given with its conserved first and last residue.

J gene: TRBJ1-4; V gene: TRBV6-5; CDR3 protein: CASSYLAATNEKLFF
J gene: TRBJ2-7; V gene: TRBV15; CDR3 protein: CATSKGNSRINEQYF
J gene: TRBJ1-2; V gene: TRBV5-5; CDR3 protein: CASSTPGQGGGYTF
J gene: TRBJ1-5; V gene: TRBV6-5; CDR3 protein: CASSYAGRFSNQPQHF
J gene: TRBJ2-3; V gene: TRBV29-1; CDR3 protein: CSPKLAGGQVDTQYF
J gene: TRBJ2-2; V gene: TRBV2; CDR3 protein: CASRAGQNTGELFF
J gene: TRBJ1-1; V gene: TRBV9; CDR3 protein: CASSPGQTNTEAFF
J gene: TRBJ1-2; V gene: TRBV20-1; CDR3 protein: CSASPSNYGYTF
J gene: TRBJ2-5; V gene: TRBV19; CDR3 protein: CASSPQGDAETQYF
J gene: TRBJ2-1; V gene: TRBV18; CDR3 protein: CASSPPSLSYNEQFF
J gene: TRBJ1-2; V gene: TRBV29-1; CDR3 protein: CSVDATGSDYGYTF
J gene: TRBJ2-1; V gene: TRBV18; CDR3 protein: CASSPAGGSRVEQFF
J gene: TRBJ1-3; V gene: TRBV18; CDR3 protein: CASSPAGAGNTIYF
J gene: TRBJ1-5; V gene: TRBV3-1/TRBV3-2; CDR3 protein: CASSQGGASNQPQHF
J gene: TRBJ2-7; V gene: TRBV7-9; CDR3 protein: CASSLDLWGETATYEQYF
J gene: TRBJ1-4; V gene: TRBV19; CDR3 protein: CASSPPLGRAEKLFF
J gene: TRBJ1-1; V gene: TRBV27; CDR3 protein: CASSPGTGTEAFF
J gene: TRBJ2-7; V gene: TRBV7-2; CDR3 protein: CASSLAGPYEQYF
J gene: TRBJ2-7; V gene: TRBV28; CDR3 protein: CASSSPSGTSYEQYF
J gene: TRBJ1-3; V gene: TRBV7-9; CDR3 protein: CASSLGRRAGNTIYF
J gene: TRBJ1-6; V gene: TRBV30; CDR3 protein: CAWSVGGMPTDSPLHF
J gene: TRBJ1-1; V gene: TRBV4-1; CDR3 protein: CASSQVPGGITEAFF
J gene: TRBJ1-3; V gene: TRBV15; CDR3 protein: CATSRDLRGTGNTIYF
J gene: TRBJ2-2; V gene: TRBV19; CDR3 protein: CASSTRTGIGELFF
J gene: TRBJ1-5; V gene: TRBV7-2; CDR3 protein: CASSLAQGVQQPQHF
J gene: TRBJ2-1; V gene: TRBV30; CDR3 protein: CAWSRTSSSQSYNEQFF
J gene: TRBJ2-5; V gene: TRBV4-2; CDR3 protein: CASSPLKRGTQETQYF
J gene: TRBJ2-1; V gene: TRBV6-5; CDR3 protein: CASSYIRGQSYNEQFF
J gene: TRBJ2-3; V gene: TRBV18; CDR3 protein: CASSFGVSGTDTQYF
J gene: TRBJ1-1; V gene: TRBV7-2; CDR3 protein: CASSLGDRRNTEAFF
J gene: TRBJ1-2; V gene: TRBV9; CDR3 protein: CASSLDSYAGYTF
J gene: TRBJ2-5; V gene: TRBV27; CDR3 protein: CASLRKLGWEETQYF
J gene: TRBJ1-6; V gene: TRBV7-9; CDR3 protein: CASSSHPGQANSPLHF
J gene: TRBJ1-1; V gene: TRBV19; CDR3 protein: CASSRDNANTEAFF
J gene: TRBJ2-5; V gene: TRBV19; CDR3 protein: CASSIPPGRRKETQYF
J gene: TRBJ2-2; V gene: TRBV18; CDR3 protein: CASSPQTTLNTGELFF
J gene: TRBJ2-3; V gene: TRBV5-1; CDR3 protein: CASSSLEGSDTQYF
J gene: TRBJ1-1; V gene: TRBV28; CDR3 protein: CASSLGAYLGAFF
J gene: TRBJ1-3; V gene: TRBV4-1; CDR3 protein: CASSQALTVGNTIYF
J gene: TRBJ2-7; V gene: TRBV12-3/TRBV12-4; CDR3 protein: CASSFVSGDEQYF
J gene: TRBJ1-2; V gene: TRBV6-5; CDR3 protein: CAIRQGAGYGYTF
J gene: TRBJ2-7; V gene: TRBV9; CDR3 protein: CASSPGRGDRYEQYF
J gene: TRBJ1-1; V gene: TRBV10-3; CDR3 protein: CAISDYRGIEAFF
J gene: TRBJ2-3; V gene: TRBV6-6; CDR3 protein: CASSYSLGGAGTQYF
J gene: TRBJ2-7; V gene: TRBV10-3; CDR3 protein: CAISTTGTGGDEQYF
J gene: TRBJ1-3; V gene: TRBV6-1; CDR3 protein: CASSDTGRRPIYF
J gene: TRBJ2-5; V gene: TRBV7-7; CDR3 protein: CASSLGGLAGISQETQYF
J gene: TRBJ2-3; V gene: TRBV5-1; CDR3 protein: CASSTLGPASLTDTQYF
J gene: TRBJ1-3; V gene: TRBV5-5; CDR3 protein: CASSYGEINSGNTIYF
J gene: TRBJ2-7; V gene: TRBV3-1/TRBV3-2; CDR3 protein: CASGQGALNREQYF
J gene: TRBJ2-3; V gene: TRBV6-6; CDR3 protein: CASSYQGNTDTQYF
J gene: TRBJ1-6; V gene: TRBV11-3; CDR3 protein: CASSLGPETLHF
J gene: TRBJ1-5; V gene: TRBV7-2; CDR3 protein: CASSLFRGVNQPQHF
J gene: TRBJ1-1; V gene: TRBV28; CDR3 protein: CASSWTGFMNTEAFF
J gene: TRBJ1-1; V gene: TRBV27; CDR3 protein: CASSLSPPTGGTEAFF
J gene: TRBJ1-1; V gene: TRBV4-3; CDR3 protein: CASSPSSRTGVLGTEAFF
J gene: TRBJ1-5; V gene: TRBV5-6; CDR3 protein: CASSLANSVQSNQPQHF